Below are 17 T cell receptor beta chains sequenced from a single sample in a study of control samples from healthy donors and cancer patients. Data came from immunoSEQ multiplex PCR; TCRdb stores just in-frame clones and leaves some out. Of fewer than 200,000 clones listed, roughly 89% are singletons. The sequenced sample was blood. The receptors were sampled from a man under 40 in good health.

The V and J genes are TRBV10-3 and TRBJ2-1; 13 nucleotides agree with TRBD2. V lost 1 base and J lost 5; bases outside the gene matches: 2. Germline V lookup: CDR1 ENHRY, CDR2 SYGVKD. The CDR3 covers 16 residues. DNA of the CDR3: TGTGCCATCAGTGAGTTCGGACTAGCGGGGGACAATGAGCAGTTCTTC. Translation: CAISEFGLAGDNEQFF.

The CDR3 DNA reads as TGTGCCAGCAGCCCCCTGCAGGAAAAACTGTTTTTT. This translates into CASSPLQEKLFF. The chain joins TRBV7-9 to TRBJ1-4; D gene ambiguous. The germline V gene has CDR1 SEHNR and CDR2 FQNEAQ (reference sequence). V dropped 5 bases and J dropped 8 bases, with 9 bases sitting between them. The CDR3 extends over 12 amino acids.

The V call is TRBV10-3, the J call TRBJ1-1; D is unclear. Germline V CDR1 and CDR2: ENHRY, SYGVKD. V gave up 5 bases and J gave up 6 bases, with 16 bases separating them. This CDR3 has 14 amino acids. The CDR3 sequence: CAISPRSGSPEAFF. For the CDR3, the DNA is TGTGCCATCAGTCCGCGGTCGGGTTCCCCTGAAGCTTTCTTT.

This clone was seen a handful of times. The J gene is TRBJ1-5, the V gene TRBV6-5; TRBD1 agrees at 10 bases. The junction had 6 bases not matched to a gene; V was cut back by 6 bases and J by 4 bases. Germline CDR1 reads MNHEY; CDR2 reads SVGAGI. The CDR3 totals 15 residues. The CDR3 coding sequence is TGTGCCAGCAGCCGGGGGACAGGGGCTAATCAGCCCCAGCATTTT. Translated: CASSRGTGANQPQHF.

This rearrangement joins TRBV28 to TRBJ2-1; 7 bases are a match to TRBD2. CDR3 length: 18 residues. Germline V gene lookup returns CDR1 MDHEN and CDR2 SYDVKM. With V trimmed by 0 bases and J by 5 bases, 13 bases remained unmatched. DNA for the CDR3: TGTGCCAGCAGTTTATGGGGCCTGCGGGAGCGAGAGGACAATGAGCAGTTCTTC. This sequence encodes CASSLWGLREREDNEQFF.

The chain combines TRBV4-3 with TRBJ2-1; tentatively, D is TRBD1 (6 bases). The CDR3 contains 20 residues. The V end lost 1 base, the J end lost 0 bases, and 22 bases lay between the germline ends. CDR1 and CDR2 (germline): LGHNA, YSLEER. The CDR3 is CASSQGGQPRARHSYNEQFF. DNA of the CDR3: TGCGCCAGCAGCCAAGGTGGACAGCCTCGGGCTCGACACTCCTACAATGAGCAGTTCTTC.

Turning to this clone: The junction departs from the called germline gene at one end, perhaps through a read error. This rearrangement joins TRBV30 to TRBJ2-2, with D maybe TRBD2 (5 bases). CDR3 length: 13 amino acids. Germline V lookup: CDR1 GTSNPN, CDR2 SVGIG (reference sequence). CDR3 nucleotides: TGTGCCTGGGCGCGGCTGAACACCGGGGAGCTGCTTTTT. Translated: CAWARLNTGELLF.

The gene calls are TRBV19 and TRBJ1-6; a weak D match, TRBD1 (5 bases). Trimming shortened V by 7 bases and J by 0 bases, and 13 bases separated the two germline ends. Germline V gene data show CDR1 as LNHDA and CDR2 as SQIVND (reference sequence). The length of the CDR3 is 16 residues. The CDR3 reads CASTTGDPSYNSPLHF. The CDR3 DNA reads TGTGCCAGTACCACGGGGGATCCCTCCTATAATTCACCCCTCCACTTT. Looking up the rest from reference TRBV19 and TRBJ1-6 gives the full variable domain: DGGITQSPKYLFRKEGQNVTLSCEQNLNHDAMYWYRQDPGQGLRLIYYSQIVNDFQKGDIAEGYSVSREKKESFPLTVTSAQKNPTAFYLCASTTGDPSYNSPLHFGNGTRLTVT.

The chain is built from TRBV7-9 and TRBJ1-4, with D hard to call. Deletions cut 1 base from V and 5 bases from J, with 8 bases between. The CDR3 is 14 residues long. Germline V gives CDR1 SEHNR, CDR2 FQNEAQ (reference sequence). The CDR3 nucleotides are TGTGCCAGCAGCTTAGAAGGTGGGAATGAAAAACTGTTTTTT. This sequence encodes CASSLEGGNEKLFF.

The chain has TRBV7-9 and TRBJ2-7; possibly TRBD1 for D (5 bases). From germline, CDR1 is SEHNR and CDR2 FQNEAQ (reference sequence). This CDR3 spans 13 amino acids. The V gene lost 5 bases and the J gene lost 2 bases, with 10 bases spanning the gap. The CDR3 DNA reads as TGTGCCAGCAGCCCGACAGAGACCTACGAGCAGTACTTC. As protein: CASSPTETYEQYF.

This clone has a handful of counts. Here the CDR3 DNA reads TGTGCCAGCAGCCAAGACAACCGACGGATTACCTACGAGCAGTACTTC. Translating gives CASSQDNRRITYEQYF. The chain carries TRBV14 and TRBJ2-7; D remains ambiguous. The CDR3 length is 16 residues. The germline V and J ends were trimmed by 0 bases and 2 bases, with 14 bases remaining between them. Germline CDR1 is SGHDN and CDR2 is FVKESK.

The J gene is TRBJ2-5, the V gene TRBV20-1; 9 nucleotides agree with TRBD1. Trimming took 5 bases from V and 6 from J; bases not matched to a gene: 1. Germline V lookup: CDR1 DFQATT, CDR2 SNEGSKA (reference sequence). This CDR3 comprises 11 residues. The CDR3 region is CSADRGKTQYF. Here the CDR3 DNA reads TGCAGTGCTGACAGGGGGAAGACCCAGTACTTC.

A note on this clone: At one boundary the junction diverges from the germline segment, which might be a read error. The genes are TRBV6-1 and TRBJ1-2; D may be TRBD1 (5 bases). The germline V gene encodes CDR1 MNHNS and CDR2 SASEGT. The CDR3 has 12 amino acids. The DNA for the CDR3 is TGTGCCAGCCGTGAGGGGTACCATGGCTACACCTTC. It encodes CASREGYHGYTF.

In its sample, this clone was seen once. This chain uses TRBV11-3 with TRBJ2-1; TRBD2 might be the D (6 bases). This CDR3 has 16 residues. CDR1 and CDR2 (germline): SGHNT, YENEEA. The V gene lost 1 base and the J gene lost 0 bases, with 10 bases spanning the gap. CDR3 bases: TGTGCCAGCAGCTTAGGGGACTCAAGCTCCTACAATGAGCAGTTCTTC. Its protein is CASSLGDSSSYNEQFF.

The chain recombines TRBV5-1 with TRBJ2-1, with 7 bases that match TRBD2. This CDR3 spans 16 amino acids. Trimming took 0 bases from V and 8 from J; bases not matched to a gene: 11. Germline loops: CDR1 SGHRS, CDR2 YFSETQ. This CDR3 reads CASSLGVRGSLDEQFF. CDR3 DNA sequence: TGCGCCAGCAGCTTGGGGGTTCGCGGGAGTTTAGATGAGCAGTTCTTC.

Only one count was recorded for this clone. The CDR3 nucleotides read TGTGCCAGCAGTTCGATGGAGGGAGGGAATGAGCAGTTCTTC. It translates to CASSSMEGGNEQFF. This chain uses TRBV27 with TRBJ2-1; 7 nucleotides line up with TRBD2. The CDR3 loop spans 14 amino acids. V trimming: 4 bases; J trimming: 7 bases; junction bases outside the gene matches: 7. In germline, CDR1 is MNHEY, CDR2 SMNVEV (reference sequence).

The chain combines TRBV27 with TRBJ1-2; 8 bases match TRBD1. Germline CDR1 reads MNHEY; CDR2 reads SMNVEV (reference sequence). CDR3 length: 16 residues. Trimming took 3 bases from V and 6 from J; bases not matched to a gene: 12. The CDR3 is CASSFMGPPGGNGYTF. The CDR3 bases are TGTGCCAGCAGTTTCATGGGTCCGCCAGGGGGCAATGGCTACACCTTC.